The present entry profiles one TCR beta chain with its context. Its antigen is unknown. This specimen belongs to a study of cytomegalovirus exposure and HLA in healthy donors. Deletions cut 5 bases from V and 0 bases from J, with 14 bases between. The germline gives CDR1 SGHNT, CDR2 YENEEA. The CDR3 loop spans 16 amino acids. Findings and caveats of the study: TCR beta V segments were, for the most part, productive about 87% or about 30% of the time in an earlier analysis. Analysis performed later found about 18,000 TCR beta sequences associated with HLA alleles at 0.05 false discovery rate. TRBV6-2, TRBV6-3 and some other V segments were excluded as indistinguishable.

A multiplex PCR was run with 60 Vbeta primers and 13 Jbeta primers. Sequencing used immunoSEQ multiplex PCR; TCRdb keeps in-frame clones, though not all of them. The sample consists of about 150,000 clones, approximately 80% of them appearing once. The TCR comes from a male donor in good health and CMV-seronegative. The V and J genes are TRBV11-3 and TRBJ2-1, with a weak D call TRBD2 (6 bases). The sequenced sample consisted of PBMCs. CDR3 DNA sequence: TGTGCCAGCAGCCCTAGAGCGGGCGCCTCCTACAATGAGCAGTTCTTC. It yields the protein CASSPRAGASYNEQFF.